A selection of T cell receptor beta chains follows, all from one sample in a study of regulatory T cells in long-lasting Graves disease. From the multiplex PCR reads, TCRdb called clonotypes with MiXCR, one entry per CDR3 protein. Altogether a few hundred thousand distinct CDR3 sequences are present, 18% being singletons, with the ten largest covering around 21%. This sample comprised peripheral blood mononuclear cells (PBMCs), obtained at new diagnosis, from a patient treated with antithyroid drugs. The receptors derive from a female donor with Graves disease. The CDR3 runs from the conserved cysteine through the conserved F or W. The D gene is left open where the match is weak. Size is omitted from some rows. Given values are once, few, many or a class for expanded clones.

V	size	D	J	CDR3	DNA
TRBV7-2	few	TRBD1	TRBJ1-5	CASSLKPRGQGEQPQHF	TGTGCCAGCAGCTTAAAGCCCAGGGGACAGGGGGAACAGCCCCAGCATTTT
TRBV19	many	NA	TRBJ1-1	CASSIRGVNTEAFF	TGTGCCAGTAGTATACGCGGGGTGAACACTGAAGCTTTCTTT
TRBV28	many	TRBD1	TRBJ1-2	CASQLGGSGYTF	TGTGCCAGTCAACTAGGGGGCAGCGGCTACACCTTC
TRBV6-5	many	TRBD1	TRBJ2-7	CASSSRQGVNEQYF	TGTGCCAGCAGTTCCAGACAGGGTGTCAACGAGCAGTACTTC
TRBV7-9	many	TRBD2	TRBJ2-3	CASSSGTSGSSTDTQYF	TGTGCCAGCAGCTCCGGGACTAGCGGGTCTAGCACAGATACGCAGTATTTT
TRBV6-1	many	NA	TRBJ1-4	CASSRGAWEKLFF	TGTGCCAGCAGTCGGGGGGCTTGGGAAAAACTGTTTTTT
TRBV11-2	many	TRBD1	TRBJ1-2	CASSFTGDYGYTF	TGTGCCAGCAGCTTCACAGGGGACTATGGCTACACCTTC
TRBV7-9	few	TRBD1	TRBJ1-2	CASSPKKGRQGARGYTF	TGTGCCAGCAGCCCGAAGAAGGGCCGACAGGGGGCGCGAGGCTACACCTTC
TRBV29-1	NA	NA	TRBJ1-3	CSVVTGNTIYF	TGCAGCGTTGTTACTGGAAACACCATATATTTT
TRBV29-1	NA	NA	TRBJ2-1	CSVATSTYNEQFF	TGCAGCGTTGCGACGAGTACCTACAATGAGCAGTTCTTC
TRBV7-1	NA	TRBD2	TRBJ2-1	CASSEYGKTSGRYNEQFF	TGTGCCAGCAGTGAATATGGTAAGACTAGCGGGAGATACAATGAGCAGTTCTTC
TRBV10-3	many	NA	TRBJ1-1	CAISEEGMNTEAFF	TGTGCCATCAGTGAGGAGGGGATGAACACTGAAGCTTTCTTT
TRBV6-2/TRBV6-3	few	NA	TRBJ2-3	CASSEPGLNTQYF	TGTGCCAGCAGTGAACCCGGATTAAATACGCAGTATTTT
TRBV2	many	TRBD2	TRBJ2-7	CARRGLAGYEQYF	TGTGCCAGACGGGGACTAGCGGGCTACGAGCAGTACTTC
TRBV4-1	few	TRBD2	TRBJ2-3	CASSQAGLAGGTDTQYF	TGCGCCAGCAGCCAAGCTGGACTAGCGGGAGGCACAGATACGCAGTATTTT
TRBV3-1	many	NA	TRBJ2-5	CASSPRGRRIEETQYF	TGTGCCAGCAGCCCTCGGGGGCGGAGGATTGAAGAGACCCAGTACTTC
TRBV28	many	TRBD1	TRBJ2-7	CASSWTGGRYEQYF	TGTGCCAGCAGTTGGACAGGGGGCAGGTACGAGCAGTACTTC
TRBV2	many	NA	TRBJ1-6	CASSDYPPLGSLSSYNSPLHF	TGTGCCAGCAGTGATTACCCCCCTCTGGGCTCTTTGAGCTCCTATAATTCACCCCTCCACTTT
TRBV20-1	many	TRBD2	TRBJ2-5	CSARTILAGEGETQYF	TGCAGTGCTAGAACCATACTAGCGGGAGAAGGAGAGACCCAGTACTTC
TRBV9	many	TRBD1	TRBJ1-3	CASSVTLQGAVGNTIYF	TGTGCCAGCAGCGTAACCCTACAGGGGGCGGTGGGAAACACCATATATTTT
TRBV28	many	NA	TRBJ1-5	CASSSVRNQPQHF	TGTGCCAGCAGTTCGGTGCGCAATCAGCCCCAGCATTTT
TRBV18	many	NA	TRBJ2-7	CASWDRAGDEQYF	TGTGCCAGCTGGGACCGGGCAGGAGACGAGCAGTACTTC
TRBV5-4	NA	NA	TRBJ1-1	CASSLGGGDTEAFF	TGTGCCAGCAGCTTGGGAGGGGGAGACACTGAAGCTTTCTTT
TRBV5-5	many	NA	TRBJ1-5	CASSSHPSGANQPQHF	TGTGCCAGCAGCTCACACCCAAGCGGGGCTAATCAGCCCCAGCATTTT
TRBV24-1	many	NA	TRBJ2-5	CATSDFAGVETQYF	TGTGCCACCAGTGATTTCGCAGGGGTAGAGACCCAGTACTTC
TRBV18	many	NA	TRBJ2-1	CASSPSPAVYNEQFF	TGTGCCAGCTCCCCTAGCCCAGCGGTCTACAATGAGCAGTTCTTC
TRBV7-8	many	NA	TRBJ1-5	CASNPLGQNQPQHF	TGTGCCAGCAACCCCTTAGGACAGAACCAGCCCCAGCATTTT
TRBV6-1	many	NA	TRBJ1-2	CASSRAGTHGYTF	TGTGCCAGCAGCAGAGCGGGGACCCATGGCTACACCTTC
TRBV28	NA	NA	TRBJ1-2	CASTSGGAGYTF	TGTGCCAGCACCTCGGGAGGGGCTGGCTACACCTTC
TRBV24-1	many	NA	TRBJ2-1	CATSDPPGTGYNEQFF	TGTGCCACCAGTGATCCCCCCGGGACGGGGTACAATGAGCAGTTCTTC
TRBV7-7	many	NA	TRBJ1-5	CASSRGTGINSNQPQHF	TGTGCTAGCAGCCGAGGAACAGGGATAAATAGCAATCAGCCCCAGCATTTT
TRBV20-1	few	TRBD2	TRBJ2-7	CSASPSGRASYEQYF	TGCAGTGCTAGCCCCAGCGGGAGGGCCTCCTACGAGCAGTACTTC
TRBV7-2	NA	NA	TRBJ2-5	CASSSLSSGETQYF	TGTGCCAGCAGCAGTCTTAGTAGTGGAGAGACCCAGTACTTC
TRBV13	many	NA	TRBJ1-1	CASSFRGGIEAFF	TGTGCCAGCAGCTTTCGGGGGGGAATTGAAGCTTTCTTT
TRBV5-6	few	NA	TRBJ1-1	CASSLLGGFTEAFF	TGTGCCAGCAGCTTGCTTGGGGGTTTCACTGAAGCTTTCTTT
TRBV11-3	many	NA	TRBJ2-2	CASSSRFGELFF	TGTGCCAGCAGCTCCCGGTTCGGGGAGCTGTTTTTT
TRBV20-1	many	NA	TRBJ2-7	CSASDSTYEQYF	TGCAGTGCTAGCGACAGTACCTACGAGCAGTACTTC
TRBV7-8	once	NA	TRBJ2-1	CASSLVRWRRYNEQFF	TGTGCCAGCAGCTTAGTAAGGTGGCGGAGGTACAATGAGCAGTTCTTC
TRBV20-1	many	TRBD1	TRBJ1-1	CSALTGGKTEAFF	TGCAGTGCCTTAACAGGGGGGAAAACTGAAGCTTTCTTT
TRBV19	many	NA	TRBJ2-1	CASSPDWRVDEQFF	TGTGCCAGTAGTCCCGACTGGAGGGTGGATGAGCAGTTCTTC
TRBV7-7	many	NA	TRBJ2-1	CASSFDHSNEQFF	TGTGCTAGCAGCTTTGACCACTCCAATGAGCAGTTCTTC